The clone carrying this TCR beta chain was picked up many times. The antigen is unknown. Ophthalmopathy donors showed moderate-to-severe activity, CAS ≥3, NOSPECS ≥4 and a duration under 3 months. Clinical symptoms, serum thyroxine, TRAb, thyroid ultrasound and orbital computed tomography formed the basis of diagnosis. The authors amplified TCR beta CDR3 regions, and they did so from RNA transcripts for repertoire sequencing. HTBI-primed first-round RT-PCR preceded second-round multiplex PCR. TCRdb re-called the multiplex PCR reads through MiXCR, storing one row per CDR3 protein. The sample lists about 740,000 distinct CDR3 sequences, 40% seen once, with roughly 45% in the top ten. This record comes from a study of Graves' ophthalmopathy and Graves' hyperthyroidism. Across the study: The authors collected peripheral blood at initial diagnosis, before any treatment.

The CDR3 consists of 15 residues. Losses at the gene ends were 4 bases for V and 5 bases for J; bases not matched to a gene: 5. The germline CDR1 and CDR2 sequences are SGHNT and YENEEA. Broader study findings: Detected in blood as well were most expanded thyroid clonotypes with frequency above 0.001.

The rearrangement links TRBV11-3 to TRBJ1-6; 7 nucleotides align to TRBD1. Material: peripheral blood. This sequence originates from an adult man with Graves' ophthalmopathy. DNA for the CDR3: TGTGCCAGCAGCTCCAGACAGGGTGATAATTCACCCCTCCACTTT. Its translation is CASSSRQGDNSPLHF.